This T cell receptor beta chain was profiled in a study of CD8 T cells in ankylosing spondylitis. General study results and limits: Disease-linked clones had a CD8+ phenotype and relatively low frequency in peripheral blood. One TCR beta motif, made up of several highly homologous variants, appeared characteristic of ankylosing spondylitis blood.

TCRdb used MiXCR to reprocess the 5' RACE reads, holding one entry per CDR3 protein. This table has about 420,000 distinct CDR3 sequences, 20% to 25% appearing once. On this clonotype: Its specificity is not known.

V lost 2 bases and J lost 7, with 17 bases in between. CDR1 MDHEN and CDR2 SYDVKM come from the germline V gene. The CDR3 contains 15 residues. Sequencing was performed on blood, either unsorted or a sorted T cell fraction (not recorded which). This clonotype was sampled from a male donor with ankylosing spondylitis. The chain has TRBV28 and TRBJ2-5; unclear D gene. CDR3: CASSLVLQARGTQYF. As DNA, the CDR3 is TGTGCCAGCAGTTTAGTGTTGCAGGCCCGTGGGACCCAGTACTTC.